The rows below give T cell receptor beta chains drawn from one sample of a study of blood T cell repertoires in COVID-19. Assay used: immunoSEQ multiplex PCR; TCRdb lists only in-frame clones, some missing. The repertoire holds under 350,000 clones, with around 83% as singletons. Material for sequencing was peripheral blood. These receptors were obtained from a man aged 18 to 29 with active or convalescent COVID-19. Each CDR3 is given with its conserved first and last residue. A D gene is named only where the DNA matches it firmly. Size values are once, few and many counts, or a class for expanded clones, and some rows have none.

D gene	clone size	V gene	J gene	CDR3 DNA	CDR3 protein
-	-	TRBV6-1	TRBJ2-7	TGTGCCAGCAGTGAACTCTACGAGCAGTACTTC	CASSELYEQYF
-	-	TRBV5-4	TRBJ1-5	TGTGCCAGCAGCTTGGACAGGGTTCAGCCCCAGCATTTT	CASSLDRVQPQHF
TRBD2	-	TRBV5-1	TRBJ2-3	TGCGCCAGCAGCTTGGTGACTAGCGGATCCACAGATACGCAGTATTTT	CASSLVTSGSTDTQYF
-	many	TRBV4-3	TRBJ2-2	TGCGCCAGCAGCCAAGATAGGGGCGGGGAGCTGTTTTTT	CASSQDRGGELFF
-	-	TRBV6-1	TRBJ2-7	TGTGCCAGCAGTGAAGTCAGCTCCTACGAGCAGTACTTC	CASSEVSSYEQYF
-	few	TRBV4-1	TRBJ1-5	TGCGCCAGCAGCCATGGGGGGGCGGCCGATCAGCCCCAGCATTTT	CASSHGGAADQPQHF
TRBD2	once	TRBV7-3	TRBJ2-3	TGTGCCAGCAGCTTAAACCCGGGACTAGCGGGAGGAGGGGATACGCAGTATTTT	CASSLNPGLAGGGDTQYF
-	-	TRBV9	TRBJ1-4	TGTGCCAGCAGCGGGTCAGGGGTAGAAGGTGAAAAACTGTTTTTT	CASSGSGVEGEKLFF
TRBD1	-	TRBV9	TRBJ1-5	TGTGCCAGCAGCCCCCGTCAGGGGGGAGAACAGCCCCAGCATTTT	CASSPRQGGEQPQHF
TRBD1	-	TRBV28	TRBJ2-7	TGTGCCAGCAAATTCGGGGACAGCTCCTACGAGCAGTACTTC	CASKFGDSSYEQYF
TRBD1	-	TRBV18	TRBJ1-1	TGTGCCAGCTCACCGACGGAGGGGGCCTTAGGAACTGAAGCTTTCTTT	CASSPTEGALGTEAFF
-	-	TRBV5-6	TRBJ1-1	TGTGCCAGCCAGGGACAAGAGAACACTGAAGCTTTCTTT	CASQGQENTEAFF
TRBD1	-	TRBV6-1	TRBJ2-7	TGTGCCAGCAGTGAATTTGGGGCAGGGGGAAGCTACGAGCAGTACTTC	CASSEFGAGGSYEQYF
-	-	TRBV4-1	TRBJ2-2	TGCGCCAGCAGCCAAGAAATGTCCCTCACCGGGGAGCTGTTTTTT	CASSQEMSLTGELFF
-	-	TRBV24-1	TRBJ2-5	TGTGCCACCAGTGATTTGATCGGGGATCAAGAGACCCAGTACTTC	CATSDLIGDQETQYF
-	-	TRBV7-9	TRBJ1-2	TGTGCCAGCAGCAATGAGCAGGGGAATGGCTACACCTTC	CASSNEQGNGYTF
TRBD2	-	TRBV19	TRBJ2-7	TGTGCCAGTAGTTCCGGACTAGCCTACGAGCAGTACTTC	CASSSGLAYEQYF